Below, 7 T cell receptor beta chains from the same sample are listed, as sequenced in a study of cytomegalovirus exposure and HLA in healthy donors. Generated by immunoSEQ multiplex PCR, the TCRdb table keeps only in-frame clones and is missing some. This sample has about 160,000 clones, with 80% to 90% found just once. Sequenced input: PBMCs. The source of these receptors is a woman aged 25 to 45 in good health and CMV-seronegative.

This rearrangement joins TRBV7-2 to TRBJ1-1; possible D gene TRBD1, 6 bases. V was shortened by 4 bases and J by 10 bases, with 16 bases between the two germline ends. Germline values: CDR1 SGHTA, CDR2 FQGNSA. This CDR3 spans 13 amino acids. CDR3 residues: CASSSTPAGAAFF. Written as DNA, the CDR3 is TGTGCCAGCAGCTCAACCCCAGCAGGGGCAGCTTTCTTT.

V usage is TRBV25-1 and J usage is TRBJ2-7, with D unresolved. The CDR3 is 14 amino acids. The germline V gene has CDR1 MGHDK and CDR2 SYGVNS. V gave up 4 bases and J gave up 3 bases, with 13 bases separating them. The CDR3 DNA reads as TGTGCCAGCAGTGGGCTTAGGAATGGCTACGAGCAGTACTTC. Amino acid sequence: CASSGLRNGYEQYF.

This chain's CDR3 is CASSSQGIPQAFF. The CDR3 coding sequence is TGTGCCAGCAGCTCTCAGGGGATTCCCCAAGCTTTCTTT. V is TRBV7-2 and J is TRBJ1-1; tentative D call: TRBD1 (6 bases). The V and J ends lost 4 bases and 9 bases respectively, with 15 bases between them. This CDR3 region has 13 residues. From germline, CDR1 is SGHTA and CDR2 FQGNSA.

The chain carries TRBV7-2 and TRBJ1-5, with D possibly being TRBD1 (6 bases). Germline V CDR1 and CDR2: SGHTA, FQGNSA. V was pared by 5 bases and J by 6 bases, with 20 bases between. CDR3 length: 16 residues. CDR3 in amino acids: CASSIYEGGRGQPQHF. CDR3 DNA sequence: TGTGCCAGCAGCATCTACGAAGGGGGGCGGGGTCAGCCCCAGCATTTT.

This clone has a single count. The chain has TRBV27 and TRBJ1-2; 8 bases align to TRBD1. The CDR3 is made up of 13 amino acids. Germline trimming cut 6 bases from V and 8 bases from J; bases unmatched to any gene: 8. Germline values: CDR1 MNHEY, CDR2 SMNVEV (reference sequence). The CDR3: CASRATGVFGYTF. In DNA, the CDR3 is TGTGCCAGCAGGGCGACAGGGGTGTTCGGCTACACCTTC.

The chain couples TRBV9 to TRBJ1-1; D call uncertain. V shed 0 bases and J shed 1 base, with 7 bases lying between them. The germline V gene has CDR1 SGDLS and CDR2 YYNGEE. The CDR3 covers 14 residues. The CDR3 DNA reads TGTGCCAGCAGCGTAGGTCTGGGGAACACTGAAGCTTTCTTT. Its translation: CASSVGLGNTEAFF.

The rearrangement joins TRBV18 to TRBJ2-3; TRBD1 agrees at 7 bases. The V gene end was trimmed by 3 bases and the J gene end by 2 bases; junction bases not matched to a gene: 5. The CDR3 contains 15 residues. The germline V gene has CDR1 KGHSH and CDR2 LQKENI. CDR3 sequence: CASSPQGQPTDTQYF. CDR3 bases: TGTGCCAGCTCACCTCAGGGACAGCCCACAGATACGCAGTATTTT.